This T cell receptor (beta chain) was sequenced for a study of beta chain features in type 1 diabetes. Broader study findings: The question left open here concerned HLA type influencing TCRB rearrangement. Cells that show high TCR expression could be over-represented by cDNA sequencing.

The entirety of the isolated RNA underwent reverse transcription, so expressed TCRB transcripts were sequenced. Generated by immunoSEQ multiplex PCR, the TCRdb table keeps only in-frame clones and is missing some. The sample has 150,000 to 190,000 clones, around 10% seen once. Sorting based on CD45RO/CCR7/CD25/CD127/CD95/CD27 separated CD4+ naive, central memory, regulatory and stem cell-like memory cells. Sorting gave populations that all exceeded 98% purity. This clone was detected only once. Its target is not known. The CDR3 spans 11 residues. Germline assignment: CDR1 SNHLY and CDR2 FYNNEI. The clonotype was recovered from a man between 18 and 35 years old in good health. This chain joins TRBV2 and TRBJ2-5, with D uncertain. TRBJ2-7 explains the end of the DNA better; the J call may be wrong. Sequenced material: central memory CD4+ T cells from blood. CDR3: CASSEEYEQYF. The CDR3, as DNA: TGTGCCAGCAGTGAAGAGTACGAGCAGTACTTC.